Presented here are 29 T cell receptor beta chains from one specimen sequenced in a study of T-cell reconstitution after alpha-beta-depleted transplantation in children. A TCRbeta library incorporating unique molecular identifiers was prepared. A single record per CDR3 protein comes from TCRdb applying MiXCR to the PCR reads. The table shows about 830,000 distinct CDR3 sequences, with roughly 15% occurring only once. The source was PBMCs, mostly from graft donor cells, collected 360 days after TCRalphabeta/CD19-depleted stem cell transplant. The receptors come from a male patient aged 10 to 17 who had a stem cell transplant for acute lymphoblastic leukemia, so the T cells may come from the graft donor.

The chain has TRBV4-1 and TRBJ2-1, with TRBD2 matching 10 bases. The germline V gene encodes CDR1 MGHRA and CDR2 YSYEKL. This CDR3 has 15 amino acids. V shed 5 bases, J shed 7 bases, and the junction held 8 bases outside the gene matches. The CDR3 reads CASSMTSGLQNEQFF. In DNA, the CDR3 is TGCGCCAGCAGCATGACTAGCGGGCTACAGAATGAGCAGTTCTTC.

The gene calls are TRBV20-1 and TRBJ2-7; 15 bases fit TRBD2. The V segment lost 2 bases and the J segment 4 bases; nucleotides outside the gene matches: 6. CDR1 is DFQATT and CDR2 is SNEGSKA in the germline V gene (reference sequence). The length of the CDR3 is 16 residues. CDR3 region: CSARPGGTSGRYEQYF. CDR3 DNA: TGCAGTGCTAGACCGGGGGGGACTAGCGGGAGGTACGAGCAGTACTTC.

The gene calls are TRBV7-6 and TRBJ1-1, with 9 bases that match TRBD1. CDR3 length: 17 residues. Germline CDR1 is SGHVS and CDR2 is FNYEAQ. Germline trimming cut 6 bases from V and 2 bases from J; bases unmatched to any gene: 13. The CDR3 DNA follows: TGTGCCAGCAGAAACCCCTTAAGACAGGGGGGAAACACTGAAGCTTTCTTT. Protein sequence: CASRNPLRQGGNTEAFF.

Only a few counts were recorded for this clonotype. This chain links TRBV7-6 with TRBJ2-1, with TRBD2 identical over 7 bases. Losses at the gene ends were 1 base for V and 9 bases for J; bases not matched to a gene: 9. Germline assignment: CDR1 SGHVS and CDR2 FNYEAQ. The CDR3 runs 15 residues. CDR3 loop: CASSLGWEGFGEQFF. In DNA form, the CDR3 reads TGTGCCAGCAGCTTAGGGTGGGAGGGCTTCGGTGAGCAGTTCTTC.

This clonotype has ten or more counts. V gene TRBV10-2 combines with J gene TRBJ2-5, with D perhaps assigned TRBD1 or TRBD2 (5 bases each). This CDR3 region has 15 residues. CDR1 WSHSY and CDR2 SAAADI come from the germline V gene. Between the trimmed V and J ends, which lost 0 bases and 7 bases, there was a span of 15 bases. The CDR3 region is CASSESGPEGRTQYF. The CDR3 nucleotides are TGCGCCAGCAGTGAGTCGGGACCCGAAGGGAGGACCCAGTACTTC.

The chain carries TRBV5-1 and TRBJ2-2, with 8 bases that match TRBD1. J gave up 6 bases and V 4 bases, and 11 bases lay outside the gene matches. The CDR3 consists of 16 residues. Germline V gene sequence: CDR1 SGHRS, CDR2 YFSETQ. The CDR3 DNA is TGCGCCAGCAGCGAGTCGGACAGGGATTGGCCCGGGGAGCTGTTTTTT. As protein: CASSESDRDWPGELFF.

In DNA form, the CDR3 reads TGCGCCAGCAGCTTGGAACTAGCGGGAGCCCCCTACGAGCAGTACTTC. Its translation: CASSLELAGAPYEQYF. V is TRBV5-1 and J is TRBJ2-7; 11 bases fit TRBD2. Trimming at V came to 0 bases and at J to 2 bases, leaving 4 bases not matched to a gene. The V gene's germline CDR1 is SGHRS and CDR2 YFSETQ. The CDR3 totals 16 residues.

This clonotype appeared a few times. The chain uses TRBV7-9 and TRBJ2-7; D may be TRBD2 (7 bases). Germline CDR1 reads SEHNR; CDR2 reads FQNEAQ (reference sequence). The CDR3 totals 15 residues. Trimming cost V 8 bases and J 2 bases, with 19 bases left between them. As DNA, the CDR3 is TGTGCCAGCGGGGGGGCCCTGGCGGTAACCTACGAGCAGTACTTC. Amino acids: CASGGALAVTYEQYF.

This clonotype was recorded a few times. The DNA of the CDR3 is TGTGCCATCACTGGGACAGGGGATGGCTACACCTTC. It yields the protein CAITGTGDGYTF. J is TRBJ1-2 and V is TRBV10-3; 10 bases match TRBD1. Losses at the gene ends were 7 bases for V and 6 bases for J; bases not matched to a gene: 2. This CDR3 has 12 amino acids. The V gene's germline CDR1 is ENHRY and CDR2 SYGVKD.

This clonotype showed up just a few times. The chain has TRBV6-4 and TRBJ2-5; tentative D call: TRBD2 (5 bases). V lost 2 bases to trimming and J lost 2 bases, with 15 bases between them. CDR1 is MRHNA and CDR2 is SNTAGT in the germline V gene. CDR3 length: 16 residues. The CDR3 loop reads CASSDPPTSLQETQYF. The CDR3 nucleotides read TGTGCCAGCAGTGACCCTCCTACTAGTCTACAAGAGACCCAGTACTTC.

This clonotype was found many times. The CDR3 nucleotides are TGTGCCAGCAGCTTTCCGGTCCAATACACTGAAGCTTTCTTT. It yields the protein CASSFPVQYTEAFF. V and J are TRBV7-2 and TRBJ1-1, with D unresolved. V lost 3 bases, J lost 3 bases, and 11 bases lay in between. Germline CDR1 reads SGHTA; CDR2 reads FQGNSA. The length of the CDR3 is 14 residues.

The CDR3: CATSRGLNQPQHF. The CDR3 nucleotides are TGTGCCACCAGCAGAGGTCTCAATCAGCCCCAGCATTTT. This rearrangement joins TRBV15 to TRBJ1-5; unclear D gene. V was cut by 1 base and J by 3 bases, with 4 bases left in between. The germline V gene encodes CDR1 LNHNV and CDR2 YYDKDF (reference sequence). CDR3 length equals 13 residues.

The V gene is TRBV14, the J gene TRBJ1-4, with D possibly matching TRBD1 (5 bases). Trimming pared 4 bases from V and 0 bases from J, leaving 15 bases between. Germline V gene sequence: CDR1 SGHDN, CDR2 FVKESK. The CDR3 sequence is 17 residues long. The CDR3 loop reads CASSPRESGPTNEKLFF. The CDR3 DNA sequence: TGTGCCAGCAGCCCCAGGGAATCAGGGCCAACTAATGAAAAACTGTTTTTT.

The chain carries TRBV24-1 and TRBJ2-2, with D perhaps matching TRBD2 (6 bases). This CDR3 region has 18 residues. Germline V gene data show CDR1 as KGHDR and CDR2 as SFDVKD. Trimming took 0 bases from V and 6 from J, leaving 19 bases between them. The CDR3 nucleotides are TGTGCCACCAGTGATTTGCTCCGTCCCCATCGGGAGCCCGGGGAGCTGTTTTTT. Translation: CATSDLLRPHREPGELFF.

This clonotype was counted only a few times. This chain uses TRBV4-2 with TRBJ2-1, with D perhaps assigned TRBD1 or TRBD2 (5 bases each). The CDR3 loop spans 18 amino acids. Per the germline V gene, CDR1 is LGHNA and CDR2 is YNFKEQ. V lost 0 bases and J 6 bases, leaving 21 bases between the germline ends. The CDR3 coding sequence is TGTGCCAGCAGCCAAGATTATGCCTCTGGGACCATTCGCAATGAGCAGTTCTTC. Translation: CASSQDYASGTIRNEQFF.

This clonotype has a handful of counts. One junction end does not reproduce the germline sequence, and a read error may be involved. The chain uses TRBV20-1 and TRBJ1-2; the D is unclear. Germline loops: CDR1 DFQATT, CDR2 SNEGSKA (reference sequence). The CDR3 spans 16 residues. The CDR3 sequence is CSARDSWGWYYYGYTF. CDR3 nucleotides: TGCAGTGCTAGAGATAGTTGGGGATGGTACTACTACGGCTACACCTTC.

The genes are TRBV2 and TRBJ1-2; 7 bases agree with TRBD1. The V segment lost 5 bases and the J segment 4 bases; nucleotides outside the gene matches: 7. CDR1 and CDR2 from the germline V gene are SNHLY and FYNNEI. The CDR3 totals 14 residues. The CDR3 DNA is TGTGCCAGCAGTCATAGGACAGGCGGCTATGGCTACACCTTC. Translation gives CASSHRTGGYGYTF. The whole variable domain, remainder taken from reference TRBV2 and TRBJ1-2, is EPEVTQTPSHQVTQMGQEVILRCVPISNHLYFYWYRQILGQKVEFLVSFYNNEISEKSEIFDDQFSVERPDGSNFTLKIRSTKLEDSAMYFCASSHRTGGYGYTFGSGTRLTVV.

The rearrangement joins TRBV4-1 to TRBJ1-1, with D unresolved. The germline V and J ends were trimmed by 6 bases and 4 bases, with 12 bases remaining between them. Germline V lookup: CDR1 MGHRA, CDR2 YSYEKL. CDR3 length: 13 residues. DNA of the CDR3: TGCGCCAGCAGTTTCGGGGAAACCACTGAAGCTTTCTTT. Translating gives CASSFGETTEAFF.

This clonotype was detected a few times. This sequence joins TRBV7-2 and TRBJ2-1, with D possibly being TRBD2 (5 bases). With 0 bases removed from V and 10 bases from J, the gap between germline ends came to 16 bases. Germline CDR1 and CDR2: SGHTA and FQGNSA. This CDR3 comprises 15 residues. This CDR3 is CASSLATGNGREQFF. CDR3 nucleotide sequence: TGTGCCAGCAGCTTAGCTACCGGGAACGGCCGAGAGCAGTTCTTC.

The V call is TRBV5-1, the J call TRBJ2-7; TRBD2 agrees at 8 bases. Trimming took 3 bases from V and 6 from J; bases not matched to a gene: 11. The CDR3 is 15 residues long. Germline lookup yields CDR1 SGHRS and CDR2 YFSETQ. CDR3 DNA sequence: TGCGCCAGCAGCTCCCCCTATCGGGGGGGAGCCGAGCAGTACTTC. Amino acid sequence: CASSSPYRGGAEQYF.

In this sample, this clonotype turned up once. The chain has TRBV28 and TRBJ1-6; D is perhaps TRBD1 (6 bases). Germline V lookup: CDR1 MDHEN, CDR2 SYDVKM. V was cut by 11 bases and J by 8 bases, with 13 bases left in between. This CDR3 has 12 residues. The CDR3 spells CASSGDYSPLHF. The CDR3 DNA sequence: TGTGCCTCTTCAGGGGACTATTCACCCCTCCACTTT. Together with reference TRBV28 and TRBJ1-6, the CDR3 gives the full variable domain: DVKVTQSSRYLVKRTGEKVFLECVQDMDHENMFWYRQDPGLGLRLIYFSYDVKMKEKGDIPEGYSVSREKKERFSLILESASTNQTSMYLCASSGDYSPLHFGNGTRLTVT.

CDR3 bases: TGTGCCAGCAGCTGGGACAGCGATTCACCCCTCCACTTT. Its translation is CASSWDSDSPLHF. This rearrangement joins TRBV7-9 to TRBJ1-6; TRBD1 matches at 7 bases. This CDR3 contains 13 residues. With V trimmed by 4 bases and J by 8 bases, 2 bases remained unmatched. Germline V gene sequence: CDR1 SEHNR, CDR2 FQNEAQ (reference sequence). Filled out from reference TRBV7-9 and TRBJ1-6, the complete variable domain reads DTGVSQNPRHKITKRGQNVTFRCDPISEHNRLYWYRQTLGQGPEFLTYFQNEAQLEKSRLLSDRFSAERPKGSFSTLEIQRTEQGDSAMYLCASSWDSDSPLHFGNGTRLTVT.

The rearrangement uses TRBV12-3 or TRBV12-4 and TRBJ2-1, with 9 bases that match TRBD2. Unmatched junction bases numbered 7, after V lost 8 bases and J lost 2 bases. The length of the CDR3 is 15 residues. The CDR3, as DNA: TGTGCCAGCTCTAGAGCGGGGGGCGCCTACAATGAGCAGTTCTTC. Translating gives CASSRAGGAYNEQFF.

This clonotype was observed a handful of times. V gene TRBV5-1 combines with J gene TRBJ2-7, with 10 bases aligning to TRBD1. The V and J ends lost 3 bases and 4 bases, in that order; junction bases with no gene match: 7. The germline gives CDR1 SGHRS, CDR2 YFSETQ. The CDR3 totals 15 residues. CDR3 coding DNA: TGCGCCAGCAGCTGGCCTGGGACAGGGGAATACGAGCAGTACTTC. Translated: CASSWPGTGEYEQYF.

A few counts support this clonotype. The chain employs TRBV3-1 and TRBJ2-4; either TRBD1 or TRBD2 may supply D (5 bases each). Deletions cut 5 bases from V and 3 bases from J, with 17 bases between. Germline V gives CDR1 LGHDT, CDR2 YNNKEL (reference sequence). This CDR3 has 16 residues. CDR3 amino acids: CASSARTSGDKNIQYF. CDR3 bases: TGTGCCAGCAGCGCTCGGACAAGCGGCGACAAAAACATTCAGTACTTC.

This clonotype was observed a handful of times. Written as DNA, the CDR3 is TGTGCCAGCAGGGGTCGTCCCAGCGGGGAGCTGTTTTTT. This translates into CASRGRPSGELFF. The chain recombines TRBV25-1 with TRBJ2-2; D not resolved. Germline V CDR1 and CDR2: MGHDK, SYGVNS. Trimming took 6 bases from V and 7 from J, leaving 12 bases between them. The CDR3 is 13 residues long. Complete variable domain (other parts from reference TRBV25-1 and TRBJ2-2): EADIYQTPRYLVIGTGKKITLECSQTMGHDKMYWYQQDPGMELHLIHYSYGVNSTEKGDLSSESTVSRIRTEHFPLTLESARPSHTSQYLCASRGRPSGELFFGEGSRLTVL.

This clonotype was found many times. The chain uses TRBV24-1 and TRBJ2-1; perhaps D is TRBD1 or TRBD2 (5 bases each). With 2 bases removed from V and 4 bases from J, the gap between germline ends came to 8 bases. Germline CDR1 is KGHDR and CDR2 is SFDVKD. The CDR3 extends over 14 amino acids. The CDR3 loop is CATSDWGNYNEQFF. The CDR3 DNA follows: TGTGCCACCAGTGATTGGGGGAATTACAATGAGCAGTTCTTC.

The table lists this clonotype with a few counts. V usage is TRBV5-1 and J usage is TRBJ2-1; D ambiguous. Looked up from germline, CDR1 is SGHRS and CDR2 is YFSETQ. The CDR3 length is 8 residues. V dropped 6 bases and J dropped 15 bases, with 7 bases sitting between them. CDR3 in DNA: TGCGCCAGCACAAAACGGTTCTTC. This sequence encodes CASTKRFF.

The gene calls are TRBV20-1 and TRBJ2-7; D is undetermined. V was cut by 1 base and J by 1 base, with 11 bases left in between. Germline V gene data show CDR1 as DFQATT and CDR2 as SNEGSKA (reference sequence). This CDR3 is built from 14 residues. CDR3 DNA: TGCAGTGCTAGAGCGGCAGAGATTTCCTACGAGCAGTACTTC. Amino acid sequence: CSARAAEISYEQYF.